The TCR beta chain described here comes from a study of T cell changes during pregnancy in multiple sclerosis. Method: immunoSEQ multiplex PCR; TCRdb's copy keeps in-frame clones and lacks some. Counted here are around 68,000 clones, less than 95% occurring once; the ten biggest clones make up roughly 1.5%. Germline-derived CDR1 and CDR2 are SGHTA and FQGNSA. The CDR3 has 15 residues. The ends were cut back, 5 bases at V and 2 bases at J, with 13 bases in the middle. The J gene is TRBJ1-3, the V gene TRBV7-2; TRBD1 might be the D (5 bases). The clonotype originates from a female donor with multiple sclerosis, enrolled in a pregnancy study. Sequences were derived from peripheral blood, sampled in the third trimester of pregnancy. CDR3 region: CASSAHQGTGNTIYF. CDR3 in DNA: TGTGCCAGCAGCGCCCATCAGGGAACTGGAAACACCATATATTTT.